These T cell receptor beta chains were read from a single sample in a study of regulatory T cells in long-lasting Graves disease. TCRdb reanalysed the multiplex PCR reads using MiXCR and keeps one entry per CDR3 protein. The sample has 650,000 to 850,000 distinct CDR3 sequences, about 32% seen once. The specimen was peripheral blood mononuclear cells (PBMCs), collected when the disease was refractory, from a patient treated with antithyroid drugs. Receptors originate from a female donor with Graves disease. CDR3s include the opening cysteine and the closing phenylalanine or tryptophan. The D gene is left open where the match is weak. Only part of the rows carry a size: once, few, many, or a class if the clone is expanded.

v_call: TRBV20-1
d_call: .
clone_size: .
j_call: TRBJ1-2
cdr3_nt: TGCAGTGCTGGAAGGGACCGGGGGCATGGCTACACCTTC
cdr3_aa: CSAGRDRGHGYTF

v_call: TRBV3-1
d_call: .
clone_size: .
j_call: TRBJ2-1
cdr3_nt: TGTGCCAGCAGCCGGCGGGGTGAGCAGTTCTTC
cdr3_aa: CASSRRGEQFF

v_call: TRBV4-1
d_call: TRBD1
clone_size: .
j_call: TRBJ1-4
cdr3_nt: TGCGCCAGCAGCCTGACAGGGGACATTGGGCGTAATGAAAAACTGTTTTTT
cdr3_aa: CASSLTGDIGRNEKLFF

v_call: TRBV6-1
d_call: TRBD1
clone_size: few
j_call: TRBJ2-5
cdr3_nt: TGTGCCAGCAAACTATACAGGGGGCTCGAGGAGACCCAGTACTTC
cdr3_aa: CASKLYRGLEETQYF

v_call: TRBV6-1
d_call: .
clone_size: few
j_call: TRBJ1-6
cdr3_nt: TGTGCCAGCAGTCATACGAATTCACCCCTCCACTTT
cdr3_aa: CASSHTNSPLHF

v_call: TRBV15
d_call: .
clone_size: few
j_call: TRBJ1-5
cdr3_nt: TGTGCCACCAGCAGAGATTACTCCAATCAGCCCCAGCATTTT
cdr3_aa: CATSRDYSNQPQHF

v_call: TRBV20-1
d_call: TRBD1
clone_size: few
j_call: TRBJ1-5
cdr3_nt: TGCAGTGCTAGGATGACAGGGGGATGGCAGCCCCAGCATTTT
cdr3_aa: CSARMTGGWQPQHF

v_call: TRBV29-1
d_call: .
clone_size: .
j_call: TRBJ1-5
cdr3_nt: TGCAGCGTTGGCGGGGGCTACAATCAGCCCCAGCATTTT
cdr3_aa: CSVGGGYNQPQHF

v_call: TRBV11-2
d_call: TRBD2
clone_size: .
j_call: TRBJ2-1
cdr3_nt: TGTGCCAGCAGCTTGCTAGCGGGAGGAGAGAATGAGCAGTTCTTC
cdr3_aa: CASSLLAGGENEQFF

v_call: TRBV12-3/TRBV12-4
d_call: .
clone_size: many
j_call: TRBJ1-2
cdr3_nt: TGTGCCAGCAGTAATATGGAGTCACCCTATGGCTACACCTTC
cdr3_aa: CASSNMESPYGYTF

v_call: TRBV12-3/TRBV12-4
d_call: .
clone_size: many
j_call: TRBJ2-7
cdr3_nt: TGTGCCAGCAGTTTTGGGGGAACCTACGAGCAGTACTTC
cdr3_aa: CASSFGGTYEQYF

v_call: TRBV28
d_call: .
clone_size: few
j_call: TRBJ1-4
cdr3_nt: TGTGCCAGCAGTTTACCGCTGGAAAAACTGTTTTTT
cdr3_aa: CASSLPLEKLFF

v_call: TRBV27
d_call: .
clone_size: .
j_call: TRBJ1-2
cdr3_nt: TGTGCCAGCAGTTTGGGGGGGAACTATGGCTACGCCTTC
cdr3_aa: CASSLGGNYGYAF

v_call: TRBV19
d_call: TRBD1
clone_size: .
j_call: TRBJ1-1
cdr3_nt: TGTGCCAGTAGGGGGACAGGGAAAACTGAAGCTTTCTTT
cdr3_aa: CASRGTGKTEAFF

v_call: TRBV6-1
d_call: .
clone_size: few
j_call: TRBJ1-2
cdr3_nt: TGTGCCAGCAGGGGCAAGGATGGCTACACCTTC
cdr3_aa: CASRGKDGYTF

v_call: TRBV9
d_call: .
clone_size: .
j_call: TRBJ2-2
cdr3_nt: TGTGCCAGCAGCGTAAGCGGGTACGGGGAGCTGTTTTTT
cdr3_aa: CASSVSGYGELFF

v_call: TRBV20-1
d_call: .
clone_size: few
j_call: TRBJ1-1
cdr3_nt: TGCAGTGCCATGCAGGGCTGGGGCACTGAAGCTTTCTTT
cdr3_aa: CSAMQGWGTEAFF

v_call: TRBV28
d_call: .
clone_size: few
j_call: TRBJ1-6
cdr3_nt: TGTGCCAGCAGTTTAATTGGGAATTCACCCCTCCACTTT
cdr3_aa: CASSLIGNSPLHF

v_call: TRBV2
d_call: .
clone_size: .
j_call: TRBJ2-5
cdr3_nt: TGTGCCAGCAGTGAACTTGAAGAGACCCAGTACTTC
cdr3_aa: CASSELEETQYF

v_call: TRBV25-1
d_call: .
clone_size: few
j_call: TRBJ1-2
cdr3_nt: TGTGCCAGCAGCGATAGGGGACATGGCTACACCTTC
cdr3_aa: CASSDRGHGYTF

v_call: TRBV19
d_call: .
clone_size: .
j_call: TRBJ1-1
cdr3_nt: TGTGCCAGTAGTATAGATAGGAGAGCTGAAGCTTTCTTT
cdr3_aa: CASSIDRRAEAFF

v_call: TRBV12-3/TRBV12-4
d_call: .
clone_size: few
j_call: TRBJ1-3
cdr3_nt: TGTGCCAGCACCGAGGTCCGGGGGCGTGGAAACACCATATATTTT
cdr3_aa: CASTEVRGRGNTIYF

v_call: TRBV20-1
d_call: .
clone_size: .
j_call: TRBJ1-1
cdr3_nt: TGCAGTGCTAGCTTTTTTCGGGGGGGACCTAACACTGAAGCTTTCTTT
cdr3_aa: CSASFFRGGPNTEAFF

v_call: TRBV24-1
d_call: .
clone_size: few
j_call: TRBJ1-2
cdr3_nt: TGTGCCACCAGTGAACCGGAAGGATCGTCCTATGGCTACACCTTC
cdr3_aa: CATSEPEGSSYGYTF

v_call: TRBV12-3/TRBV12-4
d_call: .
clone_size: few
j_call: TRBJ1-2
cdr3_nt: TGTGCCAGCAGTCCCGCCGCACAGGGTGAACGCGGCTACACCTTC
cdr3_aa: CASSPAAQGERGYTF

v_call: TRBV11-2
d_call: .
clone_size: .
j_call: TRBJ1-6
cdr3_nt: TGTGCCAGCAGTCTTTTCGACCGTTCGAGCTCCTATAATTCACCCCTCCACTTT
cdr3_aa: CASSLFDRSSSYNSPLHF

v_call: TRBV12-3/TRBV12-4
d_call: .
clone_size: many
j_call: TRBJ2-6
cdr3_nt: TGTGCCAGCAGGCGCGGGTCTGGGGCCAACGTCCTGACTTTC
cdr3_aa: CASRRGSGANVLTF

v_call: TRBV30
d_call: TRBD1
clone_size: .
j_call: TRBJ1-4
cdr3_nt: TGTGCCTGGAGTGGACAGGGGCAGGAAAAACTGTTTTTT
cdr3_aa: CAWSGQGQEKLFF

v_call: TRBV10-3
d_call: .
clone_size: once
j_call: TRBJ2-2
cdr3_nt: TGTGCCATCAGTGTACAGTTCGACGCCGGGGAGCTGGTTTTT
cdr3_aa: CAISVQFDAGELVF

v_call: TRBV11-2
d_call: .
clone_size: many
j_call: TRBJ1-4
cdr3_nt: TGTGCCAGCAGCTTAAACCGGGCTAGTGAAAAACTGTTTTTT
cdr3_aa: CASSLNRASEKLFF

v_call: TRBV19
d_call: .
clone_size: few
j_call: TRBJ2-7
cdr3_nt: TGTGCCAGTAGTAGGCCGGGACGCAACTCCTACGAGCAGTACTTC
cdr3_aa: CASSRPGRNSYEQYF

v_call: TRBV27
d_call: .
clone_size: .
j_call: TRBJ1-5
cdr3_nt: TGTGCCAGCAGTTTATTAGGTCTCTTGGATCAGCCCCAGCATTTT
cdr3_aa: CASSLLGLLDQPQHF

v_call: TRBV28
d_call: .
clone_size: many
j_call: TRBJ2-5
cdr3_nt: TGTGCCAGCAGACGGGGCATCGTGGCACATGAGACCCAGTACTTC
cdr3_aa: CASRRGIVAHETQYF

v_call: TRBV2
d_call: TRBD1
clone_size: many
j_call: TRBJ1-5
cdr3_nt: TGTGCCAGCAGTGCCCGGACAGGGGGGATGCCCCAGCATTTT
cdr3_aa: CASSARTGGMPQHF

v_call: TRBV29-1
d_call: .
clone_size: .
j_call: TRBJ2-5
cdr3_nt: TGCAGCGTTGAAGGGGATTACCAAGAGACCCAGTACTTC
cdr3_aa: CSVEGDYQETQYF

v_call: TRBV7-9
d_call: .
clone_size: .
j_call: TRBJ2-1
cdr3_nt: TGTGCCAGCAGAAGGACTGAGTCCTACAATGAGCAGTTCTTC
cdr3_aa: CASRRTESYNEQFF

v_call: TRBV3-1
d_call: TRBD1
clone_size: .
j_call: TRBJ1-1
cdr3_nt: TGTGCCAGCAGCCAGGGACAGGGGTACGGTGAAGCTTTCTTT
cdr3_aa: CASSQGQGYGEAFF

v_call: TRBV19
d_call: .
clone_size: few
j_call: TRBJ1-5
cdr3_nt: TGTGCCAGTAGTATAGGACCCCTCAGAGGGCCGGGCAATCAGCCCCAGCATTTT
cdr3_aa: CASSIGPLRGPGNQPQHF

v_call: TRBV19
d_call: .
clone_size: .
j_call: TRBJ1-1
cdr3_nt: TGTGCCAGTAGTCTGGGGGCTGTCACTGAAGCTCTCTTT
cdr3_aa: CASSLGAVTEALF

v_call: TRBV12-3/TRBV12-4
d_call: TRBD1
clone_size: few
j_call: TRBJ1-5
cdr3_nt: TGTGCCAGCAGTCCTCAAGCGGGACAGGGGGCGAGCAATCAGCCCCAGCATTTT
cdr3_aa: CASSPQAGQGASNQPQHF

v_call: TRBV28
d_call: .
clone_size: many
j_call: TRBJ1-1
cdr3_nt: TGTGCCAGCAGCACCGACAGGATGAACACTGAAGCTTTCTTT
cdr3_aa: CASSTDRMNTEAFF

v_call: TRBV14
d_call: TRBD2
clone_size: .
j_call: TRBJ2-7
cdr3_nt: TGTGCCAGCAGCCTTAGGACTAGCGTTCCCTCCTACGAGCAGTACTTC
cdr3_aa: CASSLRTSVPSYEQYF

v_call: TRBV29-1
d_call: TRBD1
clone_size: few
j_call: TRBJ1-1
cdr3_nt: TGCAGCGTTGAAGTCTGGGACAGTGAAGCTTTCTTT
cdr3_aa: CSVEVWDSEAFF

v_call: TRBV12-3/TRBV12-4
d_call: .
clone_size: .
j_call: TRBJ2-2
cdr3_nt: TGTGCCAGCAGTTTGCGTCTCTCGAACACCGGGGAGCTGTTTTTT
cdr3_aa: CASSLRLSNTGELFF

v_call: TRBV2
d_call: TRBD1
clone_size: .
j_call: TRBJ2-7
cdr3_nt: TGTGCCAGCAAACCGGACAGGCCCGTGGACGAGCAGTACTTC
cdr3_aa: CASKPDRPVDEQYF

v_call: TRBV6-2/TRBV6-3
d_call: .
clone_size: few
j_call: TRBJ1-1
cdr3_nt: TGTGCCAGCAGTTACCCCGGCACTCTGAACACTGAAGCTTTCTTT
cdr3_aa: CASSYPGTLNTEAFF

v_call: TRBV4-1
d_call: .
clone_size: .
j_call: TRBJ2-7
cdr3_nt: TGCGCCAGCAGCACACAGGAGAGGCTTAACGAGCAGTACTTC
cdr3_aa: CASSTQERLNEQYF

v_call: TRBV2
d_call: .
clone_size: many
j_call: TRBJ2-7
cdr3_nt: TGTGCCAGCAGCGAAAGTGCGTCTCTCATCTACGAGCAGTACTTC
cdr3_aa: CASSESASLIYEQYF

v_call: TRBV20-1
d_call: .
clone_size: .
j_call: TRBJ2-7
cdr3_nt: TGCAGTGCTAGAACGGGCCGGGACATTTCCTACGAGCAGTACTTC
cdr3_aa: CSARTGRDISYEQYF

v_call: TRBV7-6
d_call: .
clone_size: .
j_call: TRBJ2-5
cdr3_nt: TGTGCCAGCAGCTTAGTAGGGACGTTGAGTGGAGAGACCCAGTACTTC
cdr3_aa: CASSLVGTLSGETQYF

v_call: TRBV18
d_call: .
clone_size: few
j_call: TRBJ1-1
cdr3_nt: TGTGCCAGCTCACCCCCCCTTATTCGGTACACTGAAGCTTTCTTT
cdr3_aa: CASSPPLIRYTEAFF

v_call: TRBV5-5
d_call: .
clone_size: few
j_call: TRBJ2-7
cdr3_nt: TGTGCCAGCAGCATTGATCCGGGACCCACCAACTACGAGCAGTACTTC
cdr3_aa: CASSIDPGPTNYEQYF

v_call: TRBV11-2
d_call: .
clone_size: .
j_call: TRBJ1-4
cdr3_nt: TGTGCCAGCAGCAAACTGGGATGGGGTACAAGAGAAGAGGAAAAACTGTTTTTT
cdr3_aa: CASSKLGWGTREEEKLFF

v_call: TRBV28
d_call: .
clone_size: few
j_call: TRBJ1-5
cdr3_nt: TGTGCCAGCAGGTCCGGGACCCTCGTAACCCAGCATTTT
cdr3_aa: CASRSGTLVTQHF

v_call: TRBV3-1
d_call: .
clone_size: few
j_call: TRBJ1-4
cdr3_nt: TGTGCCAGCAGCCGACCCGGGACGGTAAATGAAAAACTGTTTTTT
cdr3_aa: CASSRPGTVNEKLFF

v_call: TRBV10-3
d_call: .
clone_size: .
j_call: TRBJ2-4
cdr3_nt: TGTGCCATCAGTGAGTCGGTGGGTCCTAATGGGGCCAAAAACATTCAGTACTTC
cdr3_aa: CAISESVGPNGAKNIQYF

v_call: TRBV5-1
d_call: .
clone_size: .
j_call: TRBJ1-1
cdr3_nt: TGCGCCAGCAGCTCTCATCAGCTTGAAGCTTTCTTT
cdr3_aa: CASSSHQLEAFF

v_call: TRBV3-1
d_call: .
clone_size: few
j_call: TRBJ1-4
cdr3_nt: TGTGCCAGCAGCCGTACGCGGACAGATCGAGTAGAAAAACTGTTTTTT
cdr3_aa: CASSRTRTDRVEKLFF